Here is one T cell receptor (beta chain) with its context. Its antigen target is currently unknown. No much larger clonotype is one base removed from it; base qualities were not supplied. The sample holds other DNA sequences that translate to the same CDR3. These data are taken from a study of CD8+ T cells in alopecia areata listed by TCRdb under 2018. Describing the broader study: The treated patients, all with moderate-to-severe alopecia areata, were enrolled in an open-label pilot trial of oral tofacitinib given at 5 to 10 mg twice daily. To study T cell clonal expansion in alopecia areata, the researchers applied high-throughput TCRbeta sequencing to both the C3H/HeJ mouse model and human patients. Biopsies were taken from tofacitinib-treated patients at baseline and at 4 and 24 weeks of treatment, and a later scalp biopsy was taken in several of the tofacitinib-treated patients. Amplification of TCRbeta CDR3 regions was done by immunoSEQ multiplex PCR using 35 Vbeta forward primers and 13 Jbeta reverse primers. Scalp clonality was compared among normal scalp (n=4), patchy alopecia areata scalp (n=8), and alopecia totalis/universalis scalp (n=8). Tofacitinib was administered for 6 to 18 months, and 6 months of follow-up off drug were then conducted to assess delayed response and recurrence. Human TCRbeta sequencing covered scalp tissue and sorted CD4+ and CD8+ peripheral blood T cells from patchy and totalis/universalis alopecia areata patients and healthy controls. In treated patients, disease severity was measured using the SALT score, which gives the percentage of scalp surface area affected. RNA came from the PAXgene miRNA kit for fixed scalp, the miRNeasy kit for PBMCs, and the RNeasy kit for mouse skin. Results the study describes overall, beyond this receptor: Shared TCR sequences between patients were less evident than in mice, which may be partly attributable to HLA diversity in the patient population. Unlike mouse skin, which is dominated by gammadelta T cells, normal human skin has resident alphabeta T cells that are also sequenced, and this complicates analysis of the scalp TCR repertoire. During tofacitinib treatment, many expanded lesional clones stuck around in both scalp and blood, and this persistence may partly explain why relapse happens after treatment is stopped. Because the treated cohort was small and had just a single nonresponder, larger studies are needed to establish links between baseline CD8+ expansion and response. With tofacitinib, both scalp clonality and the number of expanded CD8+ clones among the top 100 scalp clones went down significantly. Compared with normal scalp, lesional scalp had higher clonality and more expanded CD8+ clones, particularly in alopecia totalis/universalis, a pattern that suggests antigenic drive.

In the paper's terms, the treatment or condition label means: oral pan-JAK inhibitor, 5-10 mg twice daily. From alopecia areata patients, peripheral blood was collected along with lesional scalp punch biopsies. After PBMCs were isolated by density centrifugation and stained for CD3, CD4 and CD8, a FACSAria was used to sort CD4+ and CD8+ T cells. The library relied on the immunoSEQ multiplex PCR assay. RNA was extracted from all samples and reverse transcribed into cDNA, which served as template for TCR sequencing. SuperScript III was used for first-strand cDNA synthesis, primed with a 2:1 mix of oligo-dT and random hexamers. A synthetic immune receptor repertoire was used to assess amplification bias, and residual bias was removed computationally. The study's processing was this. Raw reads were preprocessed for error removal, and CDR3 was defined according to IMGT conventions as running from the conserved cysteine to phenylalanine. To get clonality, Shannon entropy was normalized by log2 of the number of productive unique TCRs and the result was subtracted from 1. Scalp TCRbeta sequences were cross-referenced with sorted blood CD4 and CD8 repertoires so that the CD4 or CD8 identity of scalp clones could be inferred. TCRdb holds this immuneACCESS table with in-frame rearrangements only. Some clones are missing; in checked studies, unresolved V genes explain under half, and the rest has no known cause. That table is the source of V, J and clone size, and D and trimming were worked out from the DNA. The table for this sample lists 200,000 to 250,000 clones; around 43% of them were counted only once. The ten biggest clones cover around 2.5% of the sample.

Reading the germline V gene gives CDR1 SNHLY and CDR2 FYNNEI. From its cysteine to its phenylalanine, the CDR3 spans 12 amino acids. Of the read, only the CDR3 DNA is kept; its 36 bases are in frame from base 1. The V end loses 4 bases and the J end loses 2 bases, and a stretch of 5 bases separates them. The sample in question was CD4+ T cells sorted from blood, obtained around week 37, from a patient treated with tofacitinib. This chain is built from TRBV2 and TRBJ2-5; the D gene cannot be resolved reliably. The TCR was taken from a human donor with alopecia areata. Here is the DNA: TGTGCCAGCAGTGGCTTGCAAGAGACCCAGTACTTC. Its translation reads: CASSGLQETQYF.